This T cell receptor (beta chain) was found in a study of blood T cell repertoires in COVID-19. V gave up 1 base and J gave up 5 bases; unmatched junction bases: 3. Germline assignment: CDR1 MNHNS and CDR2 SASEGT. This CDR3 has 14 residues. Repertoires were generated with immunoSEQ multiplex PCR, while TCRdb's copy carries only in-frame clones and drops some. The data contain 50,000 to 70,000 clones, over 70% of them singletons. Source material: peripheral blood. The origin of this receptor is a man in his 60s with acute or convalescent COVID-19. The V call is TRBV6-1, the J call TRBJ2-3; TRBD1 matches at 7 bases. The CDR3 bases are TGTGCCAGCAGTGAAGAGGGGGCGGGAGATACGCAGTATTTT. This encodes CASSEEGAGDTQYF.